One sample yielded the 15 T cell receptor beta chains listed below, sequenced in a study of beta chain features in type 1 diabetes (dated by TCRdb to 2016 to 2018). The paper's findings and limits, for the study overall: In all four CD4+ subsets, TCRB CDR3 length was moderately but significantly shorter in type 1 diabetes patients.

Receptor amplification or capture employed the immunoSEQ multiplex PCR assay. The entire amount of isolated RNA was reverse transcribed using the High Capacity cDNA Reverse Transcription Kit, so the sequenced TCRB transcripts were expressed ones. TCRdb took over this immuneACCESS table, retaining in-frame rearrangements with V and J assigned. Such tables are incomplete; in checked studies, under half of the missing clones stem from an unresolved V gene, and the remainder is unexplained. Within this sample are 300,000 or so clones, with more than 13% of them counted one time only. 0.017% of the sample is taken by the ten largest. These TCRs' antigens remain unknown. Sample: naive CD4+ T cells from blood. Explained via the paper, the cell subset or site label denotes: true naive CD4+ T cells. These receptors were collected from a man in his thirties or forties with type 1 diabetes.

The chain links TRBV7-2 to TRBJ2-7; tentatively, D is TRBD1 (5 bases). Trimming stripped 5 bases from V and 3 bases from J, with 17 bases between. The CDR3 has 15 residues. Germline V lookup: CDR1 SGHTA, CDR2 FQGNSA. The CDR3 here is CASSVRLGVDYEQYF. CDR3 nucleotide sequence: TGTGCCAGCAGCGTCCGCTTAGGGGTCGACTACGAGCAGTACTTC.

The chain recombines TRBV4-3 with TRBJ1-5; D is ambiguous. The ends were cut back, 4 bases at V and 2 bases at J, with 12 bases in the middle. Looked up from germline, CDR1 is LGHNA and CDR2 is YSLEER. This CDR3 contains 15 residues. The CDR3 sequence is CASSPRFGGNQPQHF. The CDR3 DNA reads TGCGCCAGCAGCCCTAGGTTTGGCGGCAATCAGCCCCAGCATTTT.

The rearrangement links TRBV19 to TRBJ1-1; tentatively, D is TRBD1 (5 bases). The CDR3 is made up of 14 amino acids. Between the trimmed V and J ends, which lost 4 bases and 9 bases, there was a span of 18 bases. Germline assignment: CDR1 LNHDA and CDR2 SQIVND (reference sequence). The DNA of the CDR3 is TGTGCCAGTAGTACGCAGGACGGGGGTGAGAAAGCTTTCTTT. Its translation is CASSTQDGGEKAFF.

This clone was seen a handful of times. The V call is TRBV2, the J call TRBJ1-5; 7 bases are shared with TRBD1. Germline values: CDR1 SNHLY, CDR2 FYNNEI. V lost 8 bases, J lost 6 bases, and 10 bases stayed unmatched. The CDR3 loop spans 14 amino acids. This chain's CDR3 is CASGKRQGRQPQHF. Here the CDR3 DNA reads TGTGCCAGCGGAAAACGACAGGGCCGTCAGCCCCAGCATTTT.

V and J are TRBV29-1 and TRBJ2-5; 8 bases agree with TRBD1. This CDR3 spans 14 amino acids. V was clipped by 4 bases and J by 5 bases; unmatched bases: 9. From germline, CDR1 is SQVTM and CDR2 ANQGSEA. This chain's CDR3 is CSVVGQGIGETQYF. The CDR3 DNA sequence: TGCAGCGTTGTCGGACAGGGAATAGGTGAGACCCAGTACTTC. The entire variable domain, with the rest obtained from reference TRBV29-1 and TRBJ2-5, is as follows: SAVISQKPSRDICQRGTSLTIQCQVDSQVTMMFWYRQQPGQSLTLIATANQGSEATYESGFVIDKFPISRPNLTFSTLTVSNMSPEDSSIYLCSVVGQGIGETQYFGPGTRLLVL.

This clone was seen just once. V gene TRBV28 combines with J gene TRBJ2-7; 8 bases line up with TRBD1. The CDR3 contains 14 residues. Germline V CDR1 and CDR2: MDHEN, SYDVKM. J was trimmed by 4 bases and V by 5 bases; bases with no gene match: 7. Here the CDR3 DNA reads TGTGCCAGCAGTCCAGACAGGGGAAGTTACGAGCAGTACTTC. It encodes CASSPDRGSYEQYF. The variable domain in full, completed from reference TRBV28 and TRBJ2-7, reads DVKVTQSSRYLVKRTGEKVFLECVQDMDHENMFWYRQDPGLGLRLIYFSYDVKMKEKGDIPEGYSVSREKKERFSLILESASTNQTSMYLCASSPDRGSYEQYFGPGTRLTVT.

The chain is built from TRBV4-3 and TRBJ2-6; the match to TRBD1 covers 9 bases. The V and J ends lost 0 bases and 0 bases, in that order; junction bases with no gene match: 3. From germline, CDR1 is LGHNA and CDR2 YSLEER. This CDR3 has 18 amino acids. CDR3 coding DNA: TGCGCCAGCAGCCAAGATGCACAGGGGGCCTCTGGGGCCAACGTCCTGACTTTC. Translation: CASSQDAQGASGANVLTF.

This clone occurred a few times. V is TRBV28 and J is TRBJ2-7, with 7 bases matching TRBD2. The CDR3 totals 16 residues. Germline V CDR1 and CDR2: MDHEN, SYDVKM. Trimming at V came to 7 bases and at J to 3 bases, leaving 15 bases not matched to a gene. CDR3 bases: TGTGCCAGCACCGTGGGGGGGTCCCATTCCCACTACGAGCAGTACTTC. Its protein product is CASTVGGSHSHYEQYF.

This clone was observed a few times. The rearrangement uses TRBV6-6 and TRBJ1-2; D gene unclear. Between the trimmed V and J ends, which lost 2 bases and 8 bases, there was a span of 6 bases. The CDR3 is 11 residues long. Germline V lookup: CDR1 MNHNY, CDR2 SVGAGI (reference sequence). The CDR3 coding sequence is TGTGCCAGCAGTTACCGTCCGGGCTACACCTTC. Protein product: CASSYRPGYTF.

This clone has more than one count but fewer than ten. The genes are TRBV28 and TRBJ2-7; 7 bases align to TRBD2. Germline V CDR1 and CDR2: MDHEN, SYDVKM. J gave up 0 bases and V 6 bases, and 8 bases lay outside the gene matches. This CDR3 has 15 amino acids. The CDR3, as DNA: TGTGCCAGCAGCCCGCCGGGACTAAGCTCCTACGAGCAGTACTTC. It specifies CASSPPGLSSYEQYF.

This clone was found a few times. This chain links TRBV15 with TRBJ2-2; perhaps TRBD1 as D (5 bases). The CDR3 consists of 15 residues. Germline CDR1 LNHNV, CDR2 YYDKDF (reference sequence). Trimming cost V 1 base and J 1 base, with 7 bases left between them. The CDR3 DNA follows: TGTGCCACCAGCAGAGCTACAGGGAACACCGGGGAGCTGTTTTTT. This codes for CATSRATGNTGELFF.

This chain connects TRBV28 to TRBJ2-7, with TRBD2 matching 7 bases. This CDR3 comprises 14 residues. The V gene end was trimmed by 8 bases and the J gene end by 3 bases; junction bases not matched to a gene: 10. Germline lookup yields CDR1 MDHEN and CDR2 SYDVKM. The CDR3 here is CASGPHGEGYEQYF. CDR3 in DNA: TGTGCCAGCGGCCCCCATGGGGAGGGCTACGAGCAGTACTTC.

This clone was observed a few times. This chain joins TRBV18 and TRBJ1-5, with 7 bases aligning to TRBD1. This CDR3 region has 15 residues. The V gene end was trimmed by 6 bases and the J gene end by 7 bases; junction bases not matched to a gene: 12. Germline CDR1 KGHSH, CDR2 LQKENI. The CDR3 coding sequence is TGTGCCAGCTCCCCTTCGGGACAGCTCGAGCAGCCCCAGCATTTT. This gives the protein CASSPSGQLEQPQHF.

The rearrangement links TRBV11-2 to TRBJ2-1; D is unclear. This CDR3 spans 15 amino acids. V was cut by 7 bases and J by 0 bases, with 13 bases left in between. Germline-derived CDR1 and CDR2 are SGHAT and FQNNGV. In DNA form, the CDR3 reads TGTGCCAGCACCGAAGGCGGTGGCTCCTACAATGAGCAGTTCTTC. This translates into CASTEGGGSYNEQFF.

Only a few counts were recorded for this clone. The V gene is TRBV7-3, the J gene TRBJ2-2; D uncertain. The germline V gene has CDR1 SGHTA and CDR2 FQGTGA. Trimming stripped 3 bases from V and 6 bases from J, with 5 bases between. The CDR3 is 12 amino acids. The CDR3 coding sequence is TGTGCCAGCAGCTTCAGTTCCGGGGAGCTGTTTTTT. Its protein is CASSFSSGELFF.